The 18 T cell receptor beta chains below were found in one sample sequenced in a study of identical twins. TCRdb independently ran MiXCR on the 5' RACE reads; one entry per CDR3 protein. The sample yields 430,000 or so distinct CDR3 sequences, about 24% seen once. These same records also appear under a second study, on T cells expressing NK-cell markers.

Sequencing was done on a sample of CD4+ T cells sorted from blood. The origin of the receptors is a woman aged 18-29 years in good health.

The J gene is TRBJ2-3, the V gene TRBV7-9; D is undetermined. From germline, CDR1 is SEHNR and CDR2 FQNEAQ (reference sequence). Deletions cut 3 bases from V and 4 bases from J, with 17 bases between. The CDR3 loop spans 16 amino acids. The DNA for the CDR3 is TGTGCCAGCAGCTTCCGGTCGGGTAGGATTTCAGATACGCAGTATTTT. It yields the protein CASSFRSGRISDTQYF.

This clonotype was seen a handful of times. This chain links TRBV6-1 with TRBJ2-1, with D possibly called TRBD1 or TRBD2 (5 bases each). The CDR3 contains 13 residues. The germline gives CDR1 MNHNS, CDR2 SASEGT. Trimming took off 8 bases at V and 6 bases at J, with 14 bases between the two ends. The CDR3, as DNA: TGTGCCAGCCGGGACGGTTGGGGCAATGAGCAGTTCTTC. Translated: CASRDGWGNEQFF.

This chain uses TRBV11-2 with TRBJ2-5, with D possibly being TRBD2 (5 bases). In germline, CDR1 is SGHAT, CDR2 FQNNGV. The CDR3 totals 17 residues. Trimming took off 2 bases at V and 5 bases at J, with 21 bases between the two ends. The CDR3, as DNA: TGTGCCAGCAGCTTATCCTTAGGGAGCCCTGTCTCGGAGACCCAGTACTTC. Protein product: CASSLSLGSPVSETQYF.

This clonotype has just a few counts. The genes are TRBV6-2 or TRBV6-3 and TRBJ2-1, with a possible D match to TRBD2 (6 bases). The V gene's germline CDR1 is MNHEY and CDR2 SVGEGT. This CDR3 is built from 15 residues. V was pared by 2 bases and J by 7 bases, with 15 bases between. The CDR3 reads CASSYGGSARNEQFF. The DNA of the CDR3 is TGTGCCAGCAGTTACGGGGGGAGCGCCAGGAATGAGCAGTTCTTC.

This clonotype was counted a single time. The V call is TRBV2, the J call TRBJ2-3; TRBD2 matches at 10 bases. CDR3 size: 17 residues. Trimming removed 6 bases from V and 5 bases from J; junction bases left unmatched: 14. Germline loops: CDR1 SNHLY, CDR2 FYNNEI. This CDR3 reads CASSFGGAGGPGDTQYF. The CDR3 DNA reads TGTGCCAGCAGCTTTGGGGGAGCGGGGGGGCCGGGAGATACGCAGTATTTT.

This clonotype has just a few counts. The rearrangement joins TRBV6-1 to TRBJ1-1; D is perhaps TRBD1 (6 bases). CDR3 size: 14 residues. Per germline, CDR1 MNHNS and CDR2 SASEGT. V lost 7 bases and J 4 bases, leaving 16 bases between the germline ends. In DNA, the CDR3 is TGTGCCAGCATTCAGCCCGGGGGGCTCACTGAAGCTTTCTTT. As protein: CASIQPGGLTEAFF.

This clonotype was counted between two and nine times. V usage is TRBV6-5 and J usage is TRBJ2-1, with 8 bases that match TRBD2. CDR3 length: 15 amino acids. The J segment lost 8 bases and the V segment lost 0 bases, leaving 6 bases of the junction unmatched. In germline, CDR1 is MNHEY, CDR2 SVGAGI. The CDR3, as DNA: TGTGCCAGCAGTTACTCGACCGGGGGGGCCTATGAGCAGTTCTTC. Its translation: CASSYSTGGAYEQFF.

V is TRBV14 and J is TRBJ2-5; no clear D gene. Trimming left V 2 bases short and J 5 bases short, with 6 bases between. The CDR3 length is 12 residues. Germline values: CDR1 SGHDN, CDR2 FVKESK. The CDR3 spells CASSQSWETQYF. Written as DNA, the CDR3 is TGTGCCAGCAGCCAATCTTGGGAGACCCAGTACTTC.

This rearrangement joins TRBV6-2 or TRBV6-3 to TRBJ1-5; 7 nucleotides line up with TRBD1. Per germline, CDR1 MNHEY and CDR2 SVGEGT. There are 13 residues in the CDR3. Trimming removed 8 bases from V and 7 bases from J; junction bases left unmatched: 8. CDR3 residues: CASDDRADQPQHF. The CDR3 DNA sequence: TGTGCCAGCGACGACAGGGCTGACCAGCCCCAGCATTTT.

This clonotype has just a few counts. The chain links TRBV29-1 to TRBJ1-1; perhaps TRBD1 as D (6 bases). The CDR3 has 14 residues. With 5 bases removed from V and 1 base from J, the gap between germline ends came to 14 bases. Germline assignment: CDR1 SQVTM and CDR2 ANQGSEA. The CDR3 bases are TGCAGCGTTTGGGACACCACCTCGAACACTGAAGCTTTCTTT. Protein product: CSVWDTTSNTEAFF.

This clonotype appeared a few times. The chain links TRBV20-1 to TRBJ1-6, with D maybe TRBD1 (5 bases). Deletions cut 6 bases from V and 10 bases from J, with 16 bases between. Germline values: CDR1 DFQATT, CDR2 SNEGSKA (reference sequence). The CDR3 runs 13 residues. As DNA, the CDR3 is TGCAGTGCCGGGGGGGGACGATCATCACCCCTCCACTTT. This gives the protein CSAGGGRSSPLHF.

The CDR3 DNA reads TGTGCCAGCTCTCGGGGACTAGCGTTGATGGATGAGCAGTTCTTC. Protein: CASSRGLALMDEQFF. V gene TRBV2 combines with J gene TRBJ2-1, with TRBD2 matching over 10 bases. CDR1 SNHLY and CDR2 FYNNEI come from the germline V gene. The V and J ends lost 8 bases and 8 bases, in that order; junction bases with no gene match: 12. The CDR3 length is 15 residues.

The rearrangement links TRBV5-5 to TRBJ1-5, with D uncertain. The CDR3 has 14 residues. CDR1 is SGHKS and CDR2 is YYEKEE in the germline V gene (reference sequence). V was pared by 0 bases and J by 9 bases, with 13 bases between. The DNA for the CDR3 is TGTGCCAGCAGCTTGGACCCGGGCCGTCCGCCCCAGCATTTT. This encodes CASSLDPGRPPQHF.

The V call is TRBV3-1, the J call TRBJ2-1, with TRBD2 matching over 7 bases. With 5 bases clipped from V and 9 bases from J, the junction kept 7 bases outside the gene matches. The CDR3 has 13 amino acids. Per the germline V gene, CDR1 is LGHDT and CDR2 is YNNKEL (reference sequence). CDR3: CASSSPGGAEQFF. CDR3 bases: TGTGCCAGCAGCAGCCCGGGGGGTGCTGAGCAGTTCTTC.

The chain employs TRBV11-2 and TRBJ2-1; TRBD2 is a possible D gene (5 bases). This CDR3 has 18 residues. Trimming removed 4 bases at V and 0 bases at J, with 19 bases between. The germline V gene encodes CDR1 SGHAT and CDR2 FQNNGV. CDR3 sequence reads: CASSYPGLPGSSYNEQFF. The CDR3 DNA reads as TGTGCCAGCAGCTACCCGGGCCTCCCTGGGAGCTCCTACAATGAGCAGTTCTTC.

The rearrangement joins TRBV20-1 to TRBJ1-4, with TRBD1 matching over 10 bases. The V and J ends lost 6 bases and 7 bases, in that order; junction bases with no gene match: 5. The CDR3 is made up of 13 amino acids. Germline assignment: CDR1 DFQATT and CDR2 SNEGSKA (reference sequence). The CDR3 loop reads CSAPTGGSEKLFF. CDR3 nucleotides: TGCAGTGCCCCGACAGGGGGCAGTGAAAAACTGTTTTTT.

In this sample, this clonotype turned up many times. This chain joins TRBV14 and TRBJ2-3, with unresolved D. Looked up from germline, CDR1 is SGHDN and CDR2 is FVKESK. CDR3 length: 11 residues. With 1 base removed from V and 10 bases from J, the gap between germline ends came to 6 bases. The chain's CDR3 is CASSQGAAQYF. The DNA of the CDR3 is TGTGCCAGCAGCCAAGGGGCCGCGCAGTATTTT.

In its sample, this clonotype was seen a few times. The gene calls are TRBV20-1 and TRBJ1-2; D possibly corresponds to TRBD1 (6 bases). The CDR3 covers 12 residues. V was clipped by 1 base and J by 10 bases, with 13 bases between them. Per the germline V gene, CDR1 is DFQATT and CDR2 is SNEGSKA (reference sequence). The CDR3 DNA follows: TGCAGTGCTAGAGTAGGGGGGACAACCTACACCTTC. Its translation: CSARVGGTTYTF.